Many counts were recorded for the clone carrying this T cell receptor beta chain. The antigen remains undetermined. The sample originates from a study of breast tumors, draining lymph nodes, adjacent tissues. CDR3 length: 16 residues. Per germline, CDR1 SGHVS and CDR2 FNYEAQ. Trimming took off 0 bases at V and 2 bases at J, with 11 bases between the two ends. TCRdb re-derived calls from the multiplex PCR reads in MiXCR, one entry per CDR3 protein. Of 200,000 to 300,000 distinct CDR3 sequences listed, roughly 31% are singletons. Study-level points and caveats: Tumor T cell lymph node origin was a supported hypothesis, not proven. Tumors had less TCR diversity than lymph nodes, more than nontumor tissue.

Breast cancer patients provided tissue from their axillary draining lymph nodes. The clonotype was recovered from a female donor with breast cancer. Some clones in this sample may be carry-over from other donors' samples. The J gene is TRBJ1-3, the V gene TRBV7-6; tentatively, D is TRBD1 (5 bases). Specimen: axillary lymph node tissue. CDR3 nucleotides: TGTGCCAGCAGCTTAGCGGAGGGGACCGCTGGAAACACCATATATTTT. It encodes CASSLAEGTAGNTIYF.